The rows below give T cell receptor beta chains drawn from one sample of a study of T cells in localized non-small cell lung cancer. Data came from immunoSEQ multiplex PCR; TCRdb stores just in-frame clones and leaves some out. The table includes approximately 7,000 clones, about 90% detected once. This sample comprised peripheral blood mononuclear cells, obtained before any cancer treatment. The receptors come from a male donor aged 60 or over with stage II lung adenocarcinoma. CDR3s include the opening cysteine and the closing phenylalanine or tryptophan. The size of a clone is reported for some rows only, either as once, few or many, or as a class for expanded clones.

clone_size j_call v_call cdr3_aa
NA TRBJ1-1 TRBV7-6 CASSQAGNTEAFF
NA TRBJ2-7 TRBV6-5 CASRRTGGYEQYF
NA TRBJ2-5 TRBV7-2 CASSRDHQETQYF
NA TRBJ1-6 TRBV18 CASSYDREGSPLHF
NA TRBJ1-1 TRBV19 CASSWGWDTEAFF
NA TRBJ2-3 TRBV5-5 CASRMDTPSTDTQYF
NA TRBJ1-6 TRBV6-4 CASSETQTGSPLHF
NA TRBJ2-7 TRBV18 CASSPMRMGGNSYEQYF
NA TRBJ2-7 TRBV7-2 CASSFGLQGEQYF
once TRBJ2-1 TRBV6-6 CASSYSILALDEQFF
NA TRBJ2-5 TRBV6-5 CASRVGLARLETQYF
NA TRBJ1-2 TRBV11-2 CASTPGTERYGYTF
NA TRBJ2-5 TRBV7-9 CASSSWTGAQETQYF
NA TRBJ1-1 TRBV6-1 CATRPESGTEAFF
NA TRBJ2-7 TRBV11-2 CASSSLAGGSEQYF
once TRBJ1-6 TRBV28 CASSYRGHQSPLHF
NA TRBJ2-7 TRBV14 CASSPRLAGTYEQYF